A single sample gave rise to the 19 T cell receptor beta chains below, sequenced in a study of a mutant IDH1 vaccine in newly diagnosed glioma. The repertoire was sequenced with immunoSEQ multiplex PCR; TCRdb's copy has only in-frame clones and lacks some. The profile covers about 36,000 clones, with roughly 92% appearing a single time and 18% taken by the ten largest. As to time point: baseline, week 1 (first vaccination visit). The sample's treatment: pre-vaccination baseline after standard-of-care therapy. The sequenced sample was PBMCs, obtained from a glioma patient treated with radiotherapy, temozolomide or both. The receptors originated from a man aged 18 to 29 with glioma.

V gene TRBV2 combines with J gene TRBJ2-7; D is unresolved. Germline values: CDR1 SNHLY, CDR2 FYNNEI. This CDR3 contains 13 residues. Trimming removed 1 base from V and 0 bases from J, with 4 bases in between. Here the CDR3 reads CASSEGSSYEQYF. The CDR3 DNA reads TGTGCCAGCAGTGAAGGGAGCTCCTACGAGCAGTACTTC.

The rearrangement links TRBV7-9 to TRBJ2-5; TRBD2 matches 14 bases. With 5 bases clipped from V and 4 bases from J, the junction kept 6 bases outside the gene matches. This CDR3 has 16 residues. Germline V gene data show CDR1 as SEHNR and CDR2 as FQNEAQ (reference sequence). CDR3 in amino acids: CASSPGLAGAGETQYF. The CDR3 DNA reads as TGTGCCAGCAGCCCGGGACTAGCGGGAGCGGGAGAGACCCAGTACTTC. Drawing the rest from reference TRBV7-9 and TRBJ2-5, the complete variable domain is DTGVSQNPRHKITKRGQNVTFRCDPISEHNRLYWYRQTLGQGPEFLTYFQNEAQLEKSRLLSDRFSAERPKGSFSTLEIQRTEQGDSAMYLCASSPGLAGAGETQYFGPGTRLLVL.

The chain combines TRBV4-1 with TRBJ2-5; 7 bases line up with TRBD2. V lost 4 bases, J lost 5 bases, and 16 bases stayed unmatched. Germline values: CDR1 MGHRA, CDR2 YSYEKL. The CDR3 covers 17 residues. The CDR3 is CASSPSPAGTNMETQYF. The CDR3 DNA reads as TGCGCCAGCAGCCCCAGCCCGGCCGGGACTAATATGGAGACCCAGTACTTC.

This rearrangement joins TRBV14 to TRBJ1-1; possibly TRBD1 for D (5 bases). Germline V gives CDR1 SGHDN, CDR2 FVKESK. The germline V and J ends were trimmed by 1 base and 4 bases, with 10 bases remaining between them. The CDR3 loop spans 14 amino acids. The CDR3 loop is CASSQVAGRTEAFF. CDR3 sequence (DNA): TGTGCCAGCAGCCAAGTGGCGGGGCGCACTGAAGCTTTCTTT.

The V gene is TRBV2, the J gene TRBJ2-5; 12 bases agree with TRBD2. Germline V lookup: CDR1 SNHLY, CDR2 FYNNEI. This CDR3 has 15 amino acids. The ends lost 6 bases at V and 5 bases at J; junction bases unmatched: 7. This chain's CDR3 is CASSPTSGSRETQYF. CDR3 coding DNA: TGTGCCAGCAGCCCGACTAGCGGGAGTAGGGAGACCCAGTACTTC. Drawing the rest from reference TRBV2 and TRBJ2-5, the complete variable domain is EPEVTQTPSHQVTQMGQEVILRCVPISNHLYFYWYRQILGQKVEFLVSFYNNEISEKSEIFDDQFSVERPDGSNFTLKIRSTKLEDSAMYFCASSPTSGSRETQYFGPGTRLLVL.

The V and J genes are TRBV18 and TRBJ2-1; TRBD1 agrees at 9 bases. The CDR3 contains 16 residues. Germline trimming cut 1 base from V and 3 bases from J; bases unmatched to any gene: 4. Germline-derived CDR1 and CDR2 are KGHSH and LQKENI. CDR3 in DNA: TGTGCCAGCTCACCACTCGGGACAGGGCTCTACAATGAGCAGTTCTTC. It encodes CASSPLGTGLYNEQFF.

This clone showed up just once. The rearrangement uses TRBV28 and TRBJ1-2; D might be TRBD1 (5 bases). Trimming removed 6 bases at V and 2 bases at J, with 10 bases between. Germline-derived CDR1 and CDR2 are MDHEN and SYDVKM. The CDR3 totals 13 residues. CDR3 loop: CASSPTANYGYTF. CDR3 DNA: TGTGCCAGCAGCCCGACAGCGAACTATGGCTACACCTTC.

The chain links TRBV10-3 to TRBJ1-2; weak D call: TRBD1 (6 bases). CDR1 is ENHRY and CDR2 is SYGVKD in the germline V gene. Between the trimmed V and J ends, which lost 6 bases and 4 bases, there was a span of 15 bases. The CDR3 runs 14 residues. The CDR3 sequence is CAIRNSDRTYGYTF. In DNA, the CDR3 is TGTGCCATCAGAAACTCTGACAGGACCTATGGCTACACCTTC.

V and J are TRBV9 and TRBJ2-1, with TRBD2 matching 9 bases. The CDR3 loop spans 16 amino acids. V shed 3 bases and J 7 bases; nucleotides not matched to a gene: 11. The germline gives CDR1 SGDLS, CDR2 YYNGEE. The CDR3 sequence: CASSGLSGRVHNEQFF. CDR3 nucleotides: TGTGCCAGCAGCGGCCTTAGCGGGAGAGTTCATAATGAGCAGTTCTTC.

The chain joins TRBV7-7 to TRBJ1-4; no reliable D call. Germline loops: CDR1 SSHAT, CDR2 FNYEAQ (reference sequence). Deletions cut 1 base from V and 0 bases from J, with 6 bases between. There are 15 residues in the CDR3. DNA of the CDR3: TGTGCCAGCAGCTTAGAAGCCGCAACTAATGAAAAACTGTTTTTT. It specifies CASSLEAATNEKLFF.

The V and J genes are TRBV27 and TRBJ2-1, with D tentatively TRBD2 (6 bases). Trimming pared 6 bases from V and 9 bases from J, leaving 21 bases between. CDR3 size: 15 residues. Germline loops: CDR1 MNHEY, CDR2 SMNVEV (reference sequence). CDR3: CASSKEGRGRGEQFF. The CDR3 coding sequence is TGTGCCAGCAGCAAAGAGGGGCGGGGCCGGGGTGAGCAGTTCTTC.

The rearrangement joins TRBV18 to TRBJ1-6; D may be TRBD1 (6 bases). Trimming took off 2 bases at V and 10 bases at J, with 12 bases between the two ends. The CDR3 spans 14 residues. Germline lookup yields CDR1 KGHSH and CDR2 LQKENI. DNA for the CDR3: TGTGCCAGCTCACCAAGGGGGGGGCGATCACCCCTCCACTTT. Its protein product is CASSPRGGRSPLHF.

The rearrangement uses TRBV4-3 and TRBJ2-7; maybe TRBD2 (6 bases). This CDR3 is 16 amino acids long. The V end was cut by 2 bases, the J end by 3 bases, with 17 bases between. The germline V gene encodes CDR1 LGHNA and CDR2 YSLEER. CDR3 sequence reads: CASSQKTGTDYYEQYF. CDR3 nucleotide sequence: TGCGCCAGCAGCCAAAAAACCGGGACGGACTACTACGAGCAGTACTTC.

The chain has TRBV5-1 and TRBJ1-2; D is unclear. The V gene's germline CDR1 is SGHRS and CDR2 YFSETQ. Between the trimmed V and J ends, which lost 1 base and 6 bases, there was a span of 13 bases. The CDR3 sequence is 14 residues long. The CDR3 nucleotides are TGCGCCAGCAGCTTGCAGTTGGGGTCGGATGGCTACACCTTC. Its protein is CASSLQLGSDGYTF.

CDR3 sequence reads: CAWRLRATGPYEQYF. DNA of the CDR3: TGTGCCTGGAGACTTCGGGCCACAGGTCCCTACGAGCAGTACTTC. V and J are TRBV30 and TRBJ2-7, with D possibly matching TRBD1 (5 bases). The V end lost 3 bases, the J end lost 2 bases, and 17 bases lay between the germline ends. Germline loops: CDR1 GTSNPN, CDR2 SVGIG (reference sequence). The CDR3 runs to 15 residues.

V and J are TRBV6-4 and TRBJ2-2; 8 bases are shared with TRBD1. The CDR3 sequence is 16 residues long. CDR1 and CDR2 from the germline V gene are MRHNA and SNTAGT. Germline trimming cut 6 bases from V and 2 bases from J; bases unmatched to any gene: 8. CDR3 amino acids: CASRPSGQGNTGELFF. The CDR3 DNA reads TGTGCCAGCAGACCCTCCGGACAGGGTAACACCGGGGAGCTGTTTTTT.

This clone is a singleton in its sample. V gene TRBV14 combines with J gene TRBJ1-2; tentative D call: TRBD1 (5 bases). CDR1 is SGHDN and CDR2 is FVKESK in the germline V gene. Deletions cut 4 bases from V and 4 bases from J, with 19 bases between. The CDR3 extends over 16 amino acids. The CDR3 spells CASSLTKAGRSYGYTF. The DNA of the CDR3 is TGTGCCAGCAGCCTTACTAAGGCAGGGAGGTCCTATGGCTACACCTTC.

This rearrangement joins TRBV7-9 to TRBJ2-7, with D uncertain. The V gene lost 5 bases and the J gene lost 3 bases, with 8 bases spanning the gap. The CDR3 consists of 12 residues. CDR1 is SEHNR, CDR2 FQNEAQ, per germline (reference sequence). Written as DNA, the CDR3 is TGTGCCAGCAGCACCGTAGGCTACGAGCAGTACTTC. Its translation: CASSTVGYEQYF.

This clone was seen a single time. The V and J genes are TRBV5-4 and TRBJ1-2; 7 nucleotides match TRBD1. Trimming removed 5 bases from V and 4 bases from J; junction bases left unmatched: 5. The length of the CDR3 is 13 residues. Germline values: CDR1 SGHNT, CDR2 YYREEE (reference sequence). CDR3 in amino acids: CASSFRDSYGYTF. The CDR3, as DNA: TGTGCCAGCAGTTTCCGGGACAGCTATGGCTACACCTTC.